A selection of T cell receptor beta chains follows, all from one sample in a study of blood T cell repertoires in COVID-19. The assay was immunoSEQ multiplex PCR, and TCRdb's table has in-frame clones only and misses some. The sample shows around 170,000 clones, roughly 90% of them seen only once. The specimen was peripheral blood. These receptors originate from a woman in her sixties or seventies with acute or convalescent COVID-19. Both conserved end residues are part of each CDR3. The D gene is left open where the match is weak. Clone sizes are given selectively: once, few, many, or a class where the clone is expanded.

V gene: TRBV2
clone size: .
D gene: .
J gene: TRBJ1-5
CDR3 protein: CASSVSARADQPQHF
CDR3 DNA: TGTGCCAGCAGTGTGTCGGCCAGGGCCGATCAGCCCCAGCATTTT

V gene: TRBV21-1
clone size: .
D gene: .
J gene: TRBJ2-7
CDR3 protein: CASFTGTGKSEQYF
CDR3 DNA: TGTGCCAGCTTCACCGGGACAGGGAAGAGCGAGCAGTACTTC

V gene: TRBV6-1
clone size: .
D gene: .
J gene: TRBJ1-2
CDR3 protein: CASSARGPPSPYGYTF
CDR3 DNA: TGTGCCAGCAGTGCGCGGGGGCCTCCATCGCCCTATGGCTACACCTTC

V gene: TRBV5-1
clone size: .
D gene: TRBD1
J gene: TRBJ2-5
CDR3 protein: CASSLGGRQGRETQYF
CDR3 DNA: TGCGCCAGCAGCTTGGGGGGCCGACAGGGAAGAGAGACCCAGTACTTC

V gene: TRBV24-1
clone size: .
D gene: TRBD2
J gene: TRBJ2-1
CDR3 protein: CATSDPSGGARNEQFF
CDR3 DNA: TGTGCCACCAGTGACCCGAGCGGGGGGGCCAGGAATGAGCAGTTCTTC

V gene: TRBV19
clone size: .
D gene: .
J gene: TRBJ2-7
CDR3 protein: CASSIVRGSHEQYF
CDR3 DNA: TGTGCCAGTAGTATTGTTCGGGGGAGCCACGAGCAGTACTTC

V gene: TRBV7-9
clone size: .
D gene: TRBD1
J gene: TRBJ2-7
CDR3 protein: CASAPGTGYYEQYF
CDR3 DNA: TGTGCCAGCGCTCCCGGGACAGGGTACTACGAGCAGTACTTC

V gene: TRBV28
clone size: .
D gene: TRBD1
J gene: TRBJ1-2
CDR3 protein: CASSSAAGQGASGYTF
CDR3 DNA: TGTGCCAGCAGCAGTGCCGCTGGACAGGGGGCAAGCGGCTACACCTTC

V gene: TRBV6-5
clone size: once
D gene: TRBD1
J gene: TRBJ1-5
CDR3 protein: CASGNRGANQPQHF
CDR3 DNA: TGTGCCAGCGGCAACAGGGGTGCCAATCAGCCCCAGCATTTT

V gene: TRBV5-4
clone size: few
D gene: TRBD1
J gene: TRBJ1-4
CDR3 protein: CASSRSGGVMEKLFF
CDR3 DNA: TGTGCCAGCAGCAGATCAGGGGGTGTTATGGAAAAACTGTTTTTT

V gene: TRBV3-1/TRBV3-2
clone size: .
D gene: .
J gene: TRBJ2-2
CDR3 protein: CASSRGHSTGELFF
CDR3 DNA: TGTGCCAGCAGCCGGGGACACAGCACCGGGGAGCTGTTTTTT

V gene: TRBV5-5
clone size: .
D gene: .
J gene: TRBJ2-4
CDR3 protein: CASSLVGRGVAKNIQYF
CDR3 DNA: TGTGCCAGCAGCTTAGTTGGCAGGGGCGTAGCCAAAAACATTCAGTACTTC

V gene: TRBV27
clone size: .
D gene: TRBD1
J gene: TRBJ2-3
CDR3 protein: CASWDRSGTQYF
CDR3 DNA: TGTGCCAGCTGGGACAGATCGGGTACGCAGTATTTT

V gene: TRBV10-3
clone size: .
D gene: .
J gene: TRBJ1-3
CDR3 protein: CAIKDGDSGNTIYF
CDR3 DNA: TGTGCCATCAAAGACGGGGACTCTGGAAACACCATATATTTT

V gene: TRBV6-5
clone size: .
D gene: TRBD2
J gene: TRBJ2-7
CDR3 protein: CASSYLGGSYEQYF
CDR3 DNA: TGTGCCAGCAGTTACTTGGGAGGGTCCTACGAGCAGTACTTC

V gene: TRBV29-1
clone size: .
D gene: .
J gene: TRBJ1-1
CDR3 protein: CSVDNGDGAFF
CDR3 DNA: TGCAGCGTTGATAATGGAGATGGGGCTTTCTTT

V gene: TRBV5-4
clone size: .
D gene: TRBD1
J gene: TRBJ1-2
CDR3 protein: CASSWGRQGNAGYTF
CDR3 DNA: TGTGCCAGCAGCTGGGGCCGACAGGGAAATGCTGGCTACACCTTC

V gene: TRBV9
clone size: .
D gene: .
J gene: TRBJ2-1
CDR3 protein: CASSVGGWSSYNEQFF
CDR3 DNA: TGTGCCAGCAGCGTAGGCGGCTGGAGCTCCTACAATGAGCAGTTCTTC

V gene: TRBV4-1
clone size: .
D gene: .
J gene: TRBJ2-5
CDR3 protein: CASSQGHFSNRVQETQYF
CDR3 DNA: TGCGCCAGCAGCCAAGGCCATTTCTCAAACAGGGTTCAAGAGACCCAGTACTTC

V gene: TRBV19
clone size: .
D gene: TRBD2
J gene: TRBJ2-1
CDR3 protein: CASLTSGGSWFF
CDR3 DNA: TGTGCCAGTCTGACTAGCGGGGGGTCTTGGTTCTTC

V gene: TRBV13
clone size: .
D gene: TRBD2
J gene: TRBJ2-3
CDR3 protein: CASSFPPWLAGTTDTQYF
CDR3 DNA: TGTGCCAGCAGCTTCCCCCCCTGGCTAGCGGGGACCACAGATACGCAGTATTTT

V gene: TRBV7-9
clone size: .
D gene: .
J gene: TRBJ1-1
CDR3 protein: CASSSGFNTEAFF
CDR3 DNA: TGTGCCAGCAGCTCGGGATTCAACACTGAAGCTTTCTTT

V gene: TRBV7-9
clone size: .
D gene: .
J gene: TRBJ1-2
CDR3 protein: CASSLGQGVNYGYTF
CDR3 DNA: TGTGCCAGCAGCTTAGGTCAGGGCGTCAACTATGGCTACACCTTC

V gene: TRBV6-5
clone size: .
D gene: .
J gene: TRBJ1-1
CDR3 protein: CASSYSPRGGYEAFF
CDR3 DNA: TGTGCCAGCAGTTACTCCCCTCGGGGGGGTTATGAAGCTTTCTTT

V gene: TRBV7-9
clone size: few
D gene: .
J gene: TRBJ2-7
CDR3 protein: CASSPSSYEQYF
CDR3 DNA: TGTGCCAGCAGCCCGAGCTCCTACGAGCAGTACTTC

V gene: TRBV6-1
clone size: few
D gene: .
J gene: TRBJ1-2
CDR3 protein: CASSEGAGGGYTF
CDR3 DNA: TGTGCCAGCAGTGAAGGGGCGGGCGGTGGCTACACCTTC

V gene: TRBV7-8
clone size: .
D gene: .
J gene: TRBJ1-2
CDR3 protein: CASSRGGVPGYTF
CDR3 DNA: TGTGCCAGCAGCCGAGGCGGCGTTCCCGGCTACACCTTC

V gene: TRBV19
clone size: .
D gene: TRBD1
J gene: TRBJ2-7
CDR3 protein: CASSMFGTEYEQYF
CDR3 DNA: TGTGCCAGTAGTATGTTCGGGACAGAGTACGAGCAGTACTTC

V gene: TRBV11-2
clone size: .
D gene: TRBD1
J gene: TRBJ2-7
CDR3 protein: CASSLGTGGRRQTSYEQYF
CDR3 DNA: TGTGCCAGCAGCTTAGGGACAGGGGGCCGTAGACAAACTTCCTACGAGCAGTACTTC

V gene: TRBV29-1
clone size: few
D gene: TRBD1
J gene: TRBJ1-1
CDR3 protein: CSGRTGGRTEAFF
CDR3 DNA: TGCAGCGGAAGGACAGGGGGGCGTACTGAAGCTTTCTTT

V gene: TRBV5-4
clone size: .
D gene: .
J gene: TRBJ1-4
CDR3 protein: CASSPPAGLLLSGEKLFF
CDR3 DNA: TGTGCCAGCAGCCCCCCCGCGGGACTTCTTCTCTCGGGAGAAAAACTGTTTTTT

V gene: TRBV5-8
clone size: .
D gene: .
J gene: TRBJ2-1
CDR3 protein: CASSLYRGEGGQFF
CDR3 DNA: TGTGCCAGCAGCTTGTACCGGGGTGAGGGTGGGCAGTTCTTC

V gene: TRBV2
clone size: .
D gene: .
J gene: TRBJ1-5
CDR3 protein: CASSEARGHNQPQHF
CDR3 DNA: TGTGCCAGCAGTGAAGCGCGGGGGCACAATCAGCCCCAGCATTTT

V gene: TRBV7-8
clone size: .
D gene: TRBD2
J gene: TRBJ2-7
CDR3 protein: CASSFSGGTYEQYF
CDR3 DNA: TGTGCCAGCAGCTTTAGCGGGGGGACCTACGAGCAGTACTTC

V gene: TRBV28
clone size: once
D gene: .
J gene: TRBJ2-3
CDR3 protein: CASSINSGLSTDTQYF
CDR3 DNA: TGTGCCAGCAGTATAAATAGCGGACTAAGCACAGATACGCAGTATTTT

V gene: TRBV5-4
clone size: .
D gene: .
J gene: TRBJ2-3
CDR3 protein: CASSLVDSGVTQYF
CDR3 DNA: TGTGCCAGCAGCTTGGTAGACAGTGGGGTTACGCAGTATTTT

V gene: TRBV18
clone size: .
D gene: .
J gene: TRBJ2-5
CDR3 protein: CASSLQETQYF
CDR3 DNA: TGTGCCAGCTCACTACAAGAGACCCAGTACTTC

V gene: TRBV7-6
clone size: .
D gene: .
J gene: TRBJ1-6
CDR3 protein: CASSLLMSSYNSPLHF
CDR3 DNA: TGTGCCAGCAGCTTACTTATGAGCTCCTATAATTCACCCCTCCACTTT

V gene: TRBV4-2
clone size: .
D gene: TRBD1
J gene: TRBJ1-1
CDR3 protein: CASSQETTGASAFF
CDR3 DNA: TGTGCCAGCAGCCAAGAGACGACAGGGGCTTCTGCTTTCTTT